The 24 T cell receptor beta chains presented below share a single source sample, sequenced in a study of blood T cell repertoires in COVID-19 (TCRdb year 2020). Library preparation employed the immunoSEQ multiplex PCR assay. In TCRdb, the immuneACCESS table is reduced to in-frame sequences with V and J assigned. These tables do not hold every clone; where another copy was compared, an unresolved V gene accounts for under half, and the others remain unexplained. This sample lists approximately 64,000 clones; more than 75% were detected once. Roughly 9.1% of the sample is taken by the ten largest. The sequencing input was PBMCs or T cells enriched from blood (not recorded which). The receptors stem from a woman between 40 and 50 years old who had recovered from COVID-19.

V usage is TRBV6-5 and J usage is TRBJ2-1, with 8 bases matching TRBD1. Germline CDR1 MNHEY, CDR2 SVGAGI. V trimming: 1 base; J trimming: 7 bases; junction bases outside the gene matches: 9. The CDR3 totals 16 residues. The CDR3 loop is CASSYLTGEKRNEQFF. The CDR3 nucleotides are TGTGCCAGCAGTTACTTGACAGGGGAAAAACGTAATGAGCAGTTCTTC.

This clone was observed a single time. As DNA, the CDR3 is TGTGCCAGCAGCCAAGGCTCTGGAGGGGGCATTAACTATGGCTACACCTTC. This encodes CASSQGSGGGINYGYTF. The gene calls are TRBV3-1 (or the pseudogene TRBV3-2) and TRBJ1-2; TRBD1 agrees at 7 bases. The CDR3 has 17 amino acids. The V gene's germline CDR1 is LGHDT and CDR2 YNNKEL (reference sequence). V lost 1 base, J lost 1 base, and 9 bases stayed unmatched.

The CDR3 protein is CASSLRRQGDTGELFF. CDR3 nucleotides: TGTGCCAGCAGCCTCCGGCGACAGGGGGACACCGGGGAGCTGTTTTTT. The genes are TRBV3-1 (or the pseudogene TRBV3-2) and TRBJ2-2, with 9 bases identical to TRBD1. J was trimmed by 3 bases and V by 4 bases; bases with no gene match: 6. Germline V gene lookup returns CDR1 LGHDT and CDR2 YNNKEL (reference sequence). The CDR3 is 16 amino acids.

This clone was seen a few times. The chain uses TRBV11-2 and TRBJ2-2, with 7 bases aligning to TRBD1. CDR3 length: 15 residues. The junction had 5 bases not matched to a gene; V was cut back by 5 bases and J by 2 bases. The germline CDR1 and CDR2 sequences are SGHAT and FQNNGV. This CDR3 is CASSHLGGNTGELFF. The CDR3 coding sequence is TGTGCCAGCAGCCATCTAGGGGGCAACACCGGGGAGCTGTTTTTT. The variable domain in full, completed from reference TRBV11-2 and TRBJ2-2, reads EAGVAQSPRYKIIEKRQSVAFWCNPISGHATLYWYQQILGQGPKLLIQFQNNGVVDDSQLPKDRFSAERLKGVDSTLKIQPAKLEDSAVYLCASSHLGGNTGELFFGEGSRLTVL.

The chain couples TRBV6-7 to TRBJ2-2; D perhaps matches TRBD1 (5 bases). TRBV6-7 is labeled an ORF, and its function is uncertain. The germline V and J ends were trimmed by 7 bases and 2 bases, with 17 bases remaining between them. This CDR3 has 16 amino acids. The CDR3: CASIPPVGPNTGELFF. In DNA form, the CDR3 reads TGTGCCAGCATACCCCCGGTGGGGCCCAACACCGGGGAGCTGTTTTTT.

This chain connects TRBV2 to TRBJ1-2, with 7 bases that match TRBD1. J lost 10 bases, V lost 3 bases, and 8 bases had no gene match. Germline-derived CDR1 and CDR2 are SNHLY and FYNNEI. The CDR3 sequence is 13 residues long. The CDR3 DNA reads TGTGCCAGCAGTGAGGAGGGACAGCTTGCCTACACCTTC. Amino acid sequence: CASSEEGQLAYTF.

This chain joins TRBV13 and TRBJ2-2, with unresolved D. The germline V gene has CDR1 PRHDT and CDR2 FYEKMQ (reference sequence). This CDR3 region has 17 residues. The V and J ends lost 4 bases and 4 bases respectively, with 19 bases between them. The CDR3 region has the DNA TGTGCCAGCAGCTCCGCGTTAAGAACAGTGCCCACCGGGGAGCTGTTTTTT. Translation gives CASSSALRTVPTGELFF. Filled out from reference TRBV13 and TRBJ2-2, the complete variable domain reads AAGVIQSPRHLIKEKRETATLKCYPIPRHDTVYWYQQGPGQDPQFLISFYEKMQSDKGSIPDRFSAQQFSDYHSELNMSSLELGDSALYFCASSSALRTVPTGELFFGEGSRLTVL.

The gene calls are TRBV3-1 (or the pseudogene TRBV3-2) and TRBJ1-1; D not certain. Trimming shortened V by 5 bases and J by 1 base, and 11 bases separated the two germline ends. CDR1 is LGHDT and CDR2 is YNNKEL in the germline V gene (reference sequence). This CDR3 comprises 14 residues. CDR3 coding DNA: TGTGCCAGCAGCAAACCTACAGCGAACACTGAAGCTTTCTTT. It encodes CASSKPTANTEAFF.

This clone was observed once. This sequence joins TRBV11-1 and TRBJ2-1; a weak D match, TRBD2 (6 bases). CDR1 SGHAT and CDR2 FQDESV come from the germline V gene (reference sequence). There are 15 residues in the CDR3. V was clipped by 2 bases and J by 0 bases, with 8 bases between them. CDR3 sequence (DNA): TGTGCCAGCAGCTTATGGCGGGGCTCCTACAATGAGCAGTTCTTC. This translates into CASSLWRGSYNEQFF.

In its sample, this clone was seen once. Here the CDR3 DNA reads TGTGCCACCAGCAGAGATCTTATGGGCAGCCAGCCCCAGCATTTT. It encodes CATSRDLMGSQPQHF. The chain combines TRBV15 with TRBJ1-5, with D unclear. V shed 0 bases and J shed 7 bases, with 13 bases lying between them. From germline, CDR1 is LNHNV and CDR2 YYDKDF (reference sequence). The CDR3 has 15 amino acids.

This clone is a singleton in its sample. V is TRBV3-1 (or the pseudogene TRBV3-2) and J is TRBJ2-5; tentatively, D is TRBD1 (5 bases). This CDR3 has 14 amino acids. Germline assignment: CDR1 LGHDT and CDR2 YNNKEL (reference sequence). Between the trimmed V and J ends, which lost 0 bases and 5 bases, there was a span of 10 bases. The CDR3 bases are TGTGCCAGCAGCCAAGACGCCAGGGCGGAGACCCAGTACTTC. It codes for CASSQDARAETQYF.

This chain connects TRBV5-1 to TRBJ2-7; 7 positions match TRBD1. Germline CDR1 and CDR2: SGHRS and YFSETQ. The CDR3 is 16 residues long. Germline trimming cut 7 bases from V and 0 bases from J; bases unmatched to any gene: 13. Here the CDR3 reads CASSTLPTGSSYEQYF. The CDR3 DNA follows: TGCGCCAGCTCAACCCTGCCGACAGGGAGCTCCTACGAGCAGTACTTC.

The gene calls are TRBV24-1 and TRBJ2-1, with 8 bases matching TRBD1. Germline assignment: CDR1 KGHDR and CDR2 SFDVKD. This CDR3 is built from 18 residues. V shed 3 bases, J shed 5 bases, and the junction held 14 bases outside the gene matches. DNA of the CDR3: TGTGCCACCAGTGATCCAGTTGGTACTGGGACAGGAAACAATGAGCAGTTCTTC. Protein: CATSDPVGTGTGNNEQFF.

J is TRBJ2-3 and V is TRBV19, with D possibly TRBD1 on 5 matching bases. Trimming removed 7 bases at V and 1 base at J, with 9 bases between. CDR1 LNHDA and CDR2 SQIVND come from the germline V gene (reference sequence). CDR3 length: 13 residues. CDR3 loop: CASTWGRTDTQYF. The CDR3 DNA reads TGTGCCAGTACTTGGGGCCGCACAGATACGCAGTATTTT.

The genes are TRBV19 and TRBJ2-2; D is undetermined. CDR3 length equals 16 residues. Trimming took 0 bases from V and 8 from J, leaving 16 bases between them. Germline CDR1 is LNHDA and CDR2 is SQIVND (reference sequence). The CDR3 here is CASSIDFPVKSGELFF. The CDR3 region has the DNA TGTGCCAGTAGTATAGACTTCCCAGTCAAATCGGGGGAGCTGTTTTTT.

V usage is TRBV7-9 and J usage is TRBJ1-1, with TRBD1 identical over 7 bases. CDR3 length: 14 residues. Germline V lookup: CDR1 SEHNR, CDR2 FQNEAQ (reference sequence). The V segment lost 6 bases and the J segment 5 bases; nucleotides outside the gene matches: 9. CDR3 protein: CASRSGTDFTEAFF. CDR3 sequence (DNA): TGTGCCAGCAGGTCCGGGACAGACTTTACTGAAGCTTTCTTT.

The chain joins TRBV5-1 to TRBJ2-1; 11 nucleotides line up with TRBD1. V lost 3 bases, J lost 0 bases, and 2 bases stayed unmatched. CDR3 length: 16 amino acids. Germline-derived CDR1 and CDR2 are SGHRS and YFSETQ. Written as DNA, the CDR3 is TGCGCCAGCAGCTCGGGACAGGGGGGCTCCTACAATGAGCAGTTCTTC. Amino acid sequence: CASSSGQGGSYNEQFF.

The chain recombines TRBV28 with TRBJ2-4, with a tentative D call TRBD1 (5 bases). The CDR3 runs to 17 residues. In germline, CDR1 is MDHEN, CDR2 SYDVKM. Trimming stripped 4 bases from V and 0 bases from J, with 16 bases between. The CDR3 loop is CASSSIETGPAKNIQYF. The CDR3 bases are TGTGCCAGCAGTTCGATAGAAACAGGACCAGCCAAAAACATTCAGTACTTC.

The chain recombines TRBV5-6 with TRBJ1-4; 11 bases match TRBD1. V lost 2 bases, J lost 8 bases, and 2 bases stayed unmatched. This CDR3 has 14 amino acids. Germline CDR1 reads SGHDT; CDR2 reads YYEEEE. Here the CDR3 DNA reads TGTGCCAGCAGCTTAGGGACAGGGGGAGAAAAACTGTTTTTT. Protein: CASSLGTGGEKLFF.

V is TRBV24-1 and J is TRBJ2-3; 7 bases line up with TRBD2. CDR1 is KGHDR and CDR2 is SFDVKD in the germline V gene. The length of the CDR3 is 12 residues. The trim removed 4 bases at V and 10 bases at J, leaving 4 bases unmatched. Written as DNA, the CDR3 is TGTGCCACCAGTGAACCGGGAGGTCCGCAGTATTTT. Translating gives CATSEPGGPQYF.

The rearrangement joins TRBV18 to TRBJ1-1; D gene ambiguous. Germline V gene data show CDR1 as KGHSH and CDR2 as LQKENI. Trimming removed 0 bases at V and 8 bases at J, with 13 bases between. This CDR3 is built from 14 residues. CDR3 sequence reads: CASSPPDPNSEAFF. CDR3 sequence (DNA): TGTGCCAGCTCACCACCCGATCCCAACAGCGAAGCTTTCTTT.

This clone was seen more than once but under ten times. The rearrangement links TRBV6-4 to TRBJ2-1, with 13 bases aligning to TRBD2. V shed 0 bases, J shed 8 bases, and the junction held 4 bases outside the gene matches. The CDR3 extends over 16 amino acids. Germline V lookup: CDR1 MRHNA, CDR2 SNTAGT. The CDR3 here is CASSDSTSGGQDEQFF. CDR3 DNA: TGTGCCAGCAGTGACTCGACTAGCGGGGGGCAGGATGAGCAGTTCTTC.

The chain couples TRBV10-3 to TRBJ1-1; TRBD1 aligns across 7 bases. Germline CDR1 is ENHRY and CDR2 is SYGVKD. The V and J ends lost 10 bases and 4 bases, in that order; junction bases with no gene match: 9. The CDR3 has 13 residues. CDR3 coding DNA: TGTGCCAATCAGGGGGAAGGGGGCACTGAAGCTTTCTTT. Its translation: CANQGEGGTEAFF.

This chain links TRBV2 with TRBJ1-2, with 8 bases aligning to TRBD1. The germline CDR1 and CDR2 sequences are SNHLY and FYNNEI. The V gene end was trimmed by 4 bases and the J gene end by 7 bases; junction bases not matched to a gene: 8. CDR3 length: 14 amino acids. CDR3 coding DNA: TGTGCCAGCAGTGTTCTCCAGGGGGCGTCTGGCTACACCTTC. Translation gives CASSVLQGASGYTF. The full variable domain, rest sourced from reference TRBV2 and TRBJ1-2, is EPEVTQTPSHQVTQMGQEVILRCVPISNHLYFYWYRQILGQKVEFLVSFYNNEISEKSEIFDDQFSVERPDGSNFTLKIRSTKLEDSAMYFCASSVLQGASGYTFGSGTRLTVV.